A selection of T cell receptor beta chains follows, all from one sample in a study of cytomegalovirus exposure and HLA in healthy donors. The repertoire was sequenced with immunoSEQ multiplex PCR; TCRdb's copy has only in-frame clones and lacks some. This sample carries about 65,000 clones, with about 16% going to the ten biggest clones. The specimen was PBMCs. These receptors were collected from a boy aged 10-17 years in good health and CMV-seronegative. Each CDR3 is given with its conserved first and last residue. The D gene is left open where the match is weak.

>TRBV7-6|TRBD1|TRBJ1-4
TGTGCCAGCAGCTTAGAAGGCGGCAGGGGGCCTTCAAATGAAAAACTGTTTTTT
CASSLEGGRGPSNEKLFF
>TRBV19|TRBD1|TRBJ1-5
TGTGCCAGTAGTGAAGGACAGGGAATAGGGCAGAATCAGCCCCAGCATTTT
CASSEGQGIGQNQPQHF
>TRBV11-2|.|TRBJ2-7
TGTGCCAGCGGGGAGGAGGGAGCGATTCACTACGAGCAGTACTTC
CASGEEGAIHYEQYF
>TRBV6-1|.|TRBJ1-5
TGTGCCAGCAGTGATGACAGTACTCTGGGCAATCAGCCCCAGCATTTT
CASSDDSTLGNQPQHF
>TRBV7-9|TRBD2|TRBJ2-7
TGTGCCAGCACCCCTCCGGGACTAGCATACGAGCAGTACTTC
CASTPPGLAYEQYF
>TRBV7-9|.|TRBJ1-2
TGTGCCAGCAGCCGAGGCCCCACCGGGAATTGGAGTCATGGCTACACCTTC
CASSRGPTGNWSHGYTF
>TRBV10-3|.|TRBJ1-2
TGTGCCATCAGTGCGGGTTCGGGGCAGGGGCAGACTAACTATGGCTACACCTTC
CAISAGSGQGQTNYGYTF
>TRBV27|TRBD2|TRBJ2-7
TGTGCCAGCAGTCAGAACGGGGGGGGCCCCGCCCGCGAGCAGTACTTC
CASSQNGGGPAREQYF
>TRBV9|TRBD2|TRBJ2-5
TGTTCCAGCGCCCCGCTTCAGAACGGGAGGGCCTCAGAGACCCAGTACTTC
CSSAPLQNGRASETQYF
>TRBV10-3|.|TRBJ1-1
TGTGCCATCAGTGCGGACACCTCTGAAGCTTTCTTT
CAISADTSEAFF
>TRBV5-1|.|TRBJ1-2
TGCGCCAGCAGCCTAGGGGGAGGCTACACCTTC
CASSLGGGYTF
>TRBV6-5|.|TRBJ2-7
TGTGCCAGCAGTTACTCGAGGCAGTACGAGCAGTACTTC
CASSYSRQYEQYF
>TRBV19|TRBD1|TRBJ1-3
TGTGCCAGTAGATCATCGACAGGGTTTGGAAACACCATATATTTT
CASRSSTGFGNTIYF
>TRBV11-3|TRBD2|TRBJ2-3
TGTGCCAGCAGCCTCGGACTAGAAGTAAACACAGATACGCAGTATTTT
CASSLGLEVNTDTQYF
>TRBV29-1|TRBD1|TRBJ1-4
TGCAGCGTTTTTTCCCTCAACTCTCAGACAGGGAATAGTGAAAAACTGTTTTTT
CSVFSLNSQTGNSEKLFF
>TRBV6-5|.|TRBJ1-2
TGTGCCAGCAGAAGACAGGTTAACTATGGCTACACCTTC
CASRRQVNYGYTF
>TRBV30|.|TRBJ2-1
TGTGCCTGGAGTGTACTAGCTGTGGCGGATGAGCAGTTCTTC
CAWSVLAVADEQFF
>TRBV5-6|TRBD2|TRBJ2-5
TGTGCCAGCAGCTCAATTGCCGGGACTACCAAAGAGACCCAGTACTTC
CASSSIAGTTKETQYF
>TRBV6-4|.|TRBJ2-6
TGTGCCAGCAGTCGAGAGCAAGCTGGGGCCAACGTCCTGACTTTC
CASSREQAGANVLTF
>TRBV7-2|TRBD1|TRBJ2-7
TGTGCCAGCAGCTTAGGCCTACAGGGGGCCGAGTGGTACTTC
CASSLGLQGAEWYF
>TRBV27|TRBD1|TRBJ1-2
TGTGCCAGCAGAAGAGGGGGCGCTAACTATGGCTACACCTTC
CASRRGGANYGYTF
>TRBV2|.|TRBJ1-2
TGTGCCAGCTATGAACAGGAGGGCTTAGGCTACACCTTC
CASYEQEGLGYTF
>TRBV5-6|TRBD1|TRBJ1-5
TGTGCCAGCAGCTTGCGTGGGACAGGGAATCAGCCCCAGCATTTT
CASSLRGTGNQPQHF
>TRBV11-2|.|TRBJ2-2
TGTGCCAGCAGCCATTCACCCGGCACCGGGGAGCTGTTTTTT
CASSHSPGTGELFF
>TRBV6-1|.|TRBJ1-1
TGTGCCGTCCGGGTATCGAACACTGAAGCTTTCTTT
CAVRVSNTEAFF
>TRBV6-5|TRBD1|TRBJ1-2
TGTGCCAGCAGTCCCTCACAGGGGACCTACACCTTC
CASSPSQGTYTF